Described below is a single T cell receptor beta chain sequence and its context. The source of the sample is a study of blood T cell repertoires in COVID-19. Study information: Acute and convalescent COVID-19 specimens originated in the United States, Italy and Spain. Sample material is recorded as cDNA or gDNA derived from T cells, B-cell-depleted T cells, or PBMCs.

Methods used by the authors: How many nucleated cells were present was estimated from reference gene primer amplification. Generated by immunoSEQ multiplex PCR, the TCRdb table keeps only in-frame clones and is missing some. V, J and clone size derive from that table, while D and trimming were established from the DNA sequence. In the table there are about 240,000 clones, roughly four fifths of which are singletons. Germline V gives CDR1 SGHTA, CDR2 FQGNSA. This CDR3 has 16 amino acids. J was trimmed by 1 base and V by 1 base; bases with no gene match: 5. The V and J genes are TRBV7-2 and TRBJ2-3; 7 bases are shared with TRBD2. The sequence came from a woman aged 18-35 years with acute or convalescent COVID-19. Sequencing used peripheral blood. The CDR3 region is CASSLVGREGTDTQYF. The DNA of the CDR3 is TGTGCCAGCAGCTTAGTGGGACGGGAGGGCACAGATACGCAGTATTTT.